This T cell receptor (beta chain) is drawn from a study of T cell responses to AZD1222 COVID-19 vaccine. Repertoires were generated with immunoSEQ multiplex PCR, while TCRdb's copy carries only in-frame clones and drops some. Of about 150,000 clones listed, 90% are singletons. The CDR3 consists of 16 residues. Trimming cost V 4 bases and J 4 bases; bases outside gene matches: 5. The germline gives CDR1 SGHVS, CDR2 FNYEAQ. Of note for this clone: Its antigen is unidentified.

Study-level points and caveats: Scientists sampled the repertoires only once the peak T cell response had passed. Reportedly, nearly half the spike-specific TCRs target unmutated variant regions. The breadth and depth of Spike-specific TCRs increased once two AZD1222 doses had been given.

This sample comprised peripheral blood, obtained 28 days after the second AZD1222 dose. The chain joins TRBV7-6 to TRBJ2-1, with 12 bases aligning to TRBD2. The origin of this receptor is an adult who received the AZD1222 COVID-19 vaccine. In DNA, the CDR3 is TGTGCCAGCAGCTCGGGGGGACTAGCGGGTTACAATGAGCAGTTCTTC. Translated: CASSSGGLAGYNEQFF.